This T cell receptor beta chain was identified in a study of Graves' ophthalmopathy and Graves' hyperthyroidism. CDR3 length: 12 amino acids. V dropped 4 bases and J dropped 7; count of bases not matched to a gene: 4. The V gene's germline CDR1 is SNHLY and CDR2 FYNNEI. Regarding the study as a whole: Blood also carried most expanded thyroid clonotypes exceeding 0.001 frequency.

The table lists this clonotype with many counts. The antigen remains undetermined. Amplified material comprised TCR beta CDR3 regions derived from RNA transcripts. Amplification began with first-round RT-PCR using HTBI primers, then second-round multiplex PCR was performed. TCRdb passed the multiplex PCR reads through MiXCR, listing each CDR3 protein once. The sample has just over 400,000 distinct CDR3 sequences; 21% are singletons. The V gene is TRBV2, the J gene TRBJ2-7, with TRBD1 matching 7 bases. The receptor was isolated from a woman younger than 35 with stable Graves' hyperthyroidism. Sequencing was carried out using peripheral blood. CDR3 loop: CASSAQGWEQYF. The CDR3 DNA sequence: TGTGCCAGCAGTGCACAGGGGTGGGAGCAGTACTTC. The full variable domain, its missing parts supplied by reference TRBV2 and TRBJ2-7, is EPEVTQTPSHQVTQMGQEVILRCVPISNHLYFYWYRQILGQKVEFLVSFYNNEISEKSEIFDDQFSVERPDGSNFTLKIRSTKLEDSAMYFCASSAQGWEQYFGPGTRLTVT.